The present entry profiles one T cell receptor beta chain with its context. Which antigen it targets is not known. Qualities for individual bases were not recorded, and no much larger clone is one base off. The source of the sample is a study of blood T cell repertoires in COVID-19 (dated by TCRdb to 2020 to 2021). With respect to the entire study: The collaborator samples originated in the United States, Italy and Spain and spanned the acute and convalescent phases of COVID-19. The samples were drawn from two sources: the first 160 participants of the ongoing ImmuneRACE study, and 1,000 to 1,500 subjects contributed by 6 global collaborators. A freely available public database, intended as a resource for researchers studying the immune response to SARS-CoV-2, is where the repertoires were released. Subjects who had been exposed to COVID-19, were actively infected with it, or had recovered from it provided the deeply sampled blood TCRbeta repertoires that made up the dataset. Where HLA class I and class II types were available, the types were taken from metadata supplied by the sample provider, not from assay-based typing. The material from the prospective study consisted of cDNA or gDNA derived from T cells, B-cell-depleted T cells, or PBMCs. The sample metadata nearly always contained a de-identified subject ID, COVID-19 status, age in years and sex.

Collaborating institutions collected whole blood in K2EDTA tubes following their own protocols. For TCRbeta analysis, collaborators shipped samples as frozen whole blood, isolated PBMCs, or DNA extracted from either of those sample types. General study outcomes and caveats: The quantity of clinical and demographic metadata differed by source and by participant and was supplied without curation.

The immunoSEQ Assay, a bias-controlled multiplex PCR, was used to amplify TCRbeta CDR3 regions from genomic DNA. The paper's data handling went like this. The number of nucleated cells in each sample was estimated by amplification of reference gene primers within the assay. To quantify the absolute abundance of each unique TCRbeta CDR3 rearrangement, sequence reads were collapsed and filtered. For each sample, productive Simpson clonality was calculated as the square root of Simpson's diversity index over productive rearrangements. The source is immuneACCESS, and TCRdb retained only in-frame sequences with V and J called. Part of the clones is not carried over; for the studies checked, unresolved V genes explain less than half of this, and the remainder is unexplained. Clonal size and the V and J genes are those of that table, whereas D and trimming came from the DNA. This sample is represented by about 140,000 clones; around 84% of them were singletons. The top ten hold roughly 5% of the sample.

In the germline V gene, CDR1 corresponds to SGHRS and CDR2 to YFSETQ. The junction shows trimming of 5 bases on V and 6 bases on J, and the gene matches do not reach 4 bases of it. Reading from cysteine to phenylalanine, the CDR3 counts 13 amino acids. The retained sequence is limited to the CDR3, 39 bases, with the frame set at the first base. The sequenced material came from peripheral blood. The clonotype comes from a human donor in a cohort sampled during active COVID-19. The V and J segments used are TRBV5-1 and TRBJ1-5; a stretch of 8 junction bases matches TRBD1. The nucleotides read TGCGCCAGCAGTTCACAGGGGGGTCAGCCCCAGCATTTT. Its protein product is CASSSQGGQPQHF.